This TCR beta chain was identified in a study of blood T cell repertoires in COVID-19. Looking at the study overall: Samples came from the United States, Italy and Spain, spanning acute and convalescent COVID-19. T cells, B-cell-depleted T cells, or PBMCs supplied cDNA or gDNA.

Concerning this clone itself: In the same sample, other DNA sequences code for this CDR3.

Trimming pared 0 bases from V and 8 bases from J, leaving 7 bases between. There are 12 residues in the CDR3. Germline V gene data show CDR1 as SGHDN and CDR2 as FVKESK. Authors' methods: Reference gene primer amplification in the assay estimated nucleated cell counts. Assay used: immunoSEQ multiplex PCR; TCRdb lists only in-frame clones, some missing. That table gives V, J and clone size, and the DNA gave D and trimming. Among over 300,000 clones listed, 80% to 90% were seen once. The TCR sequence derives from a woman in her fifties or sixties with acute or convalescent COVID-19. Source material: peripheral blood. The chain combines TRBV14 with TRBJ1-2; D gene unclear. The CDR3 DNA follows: TGTGCCAGCAGCCAAGATCGGGTCGGCTACACCTTC. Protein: CASSQDRVGYTF.